The 24 T cell receptor beta chains below all came from one sample that was sequenced in a study of shared clonotypes between healthy human individuals. Assay: immunoSEQ multiplex PCR; the TCRdb copy retains only in-frame clones and omits some. The sample consists of some 1.5 million clones, 96% of them appearing once. Sequencing was done on a sample of naive CD4+ T cells sorted from blood. Subset defined: CD45RA+ positively selected. The receptors stem from a man aged 30 to 45 in good health.

The chain carries TRBV6-6 and TRBJ2-7, with 7 bases matching TRBD1. CDR1 and CDR2 (germline): MNHNY, SVGAGI (reference sequence). V shed 2 bases and J 1 base; nucleotides not matched to a gene: 5. This CDR3 has 15 residues. CDR3 sequence reads: CASSYPTGLSYEQYF. CDR3 bases: TGTGCCAGCAGTTACCCGACAGGGCTTTCCTACGAGCAGTACTTC.

This chain joins TRBV7-2 and TRBJ2-7; D is ambiguous. Germline CDR1 reads SGHTA; CDR2 reads FQGNSA. The V gene lost 3 bases and the J gene lost 5 bases, with 14 bases spanning the gap. This CDR3 has 14 amino acids. This chain's CDR3 is CASSFTVASHEQYF. The CDR3 nucleotides read TGTGCCAGCAGCTTTACCGTGGCCAGCCACGAGCAGTACTTC.

J is TRBJ2-5 and V is TRBV19; TRBD1 agrees at 8 bases. Unmatched junction bases numbered 12, after V lost 7 bases and J lost 5 bases. The germline V gene encodes CDR1 LNHDA and CDR2 SQIVND (reference sequence). The CDR3 is 15 residues long. The CDR3 sequence: CASNPRGLPLETQYF. The CDR3 nucleotides read TGTGCCAGTAACCCCAGGGGGCTACCTTTGGAGACCCAGTACTTC.

J is TRBJ2-7 and V is TRBV2; D possibly corresponds to TRBD2 (6 bases). CDR3 length: 14 residues. The germline V and J ends were trimmed by 4 bases and 5 bases, with 15 bases remaining between them. CDR1 SNHLY and CDR2 FYNNEI come from the germline V gene. The CDR3 nucleotides are TGTGCCAGCAGTGGCCCTGGGGGGATCCACGAGCAGTACTTC. Amino acid sequence: CASSGPGGIHEQYF.

The chain uses TRBV2 and TRBJ2-7, with D uncertain. The germline gives CDR1 SNHLY, CDR2 FYNNEI. CDR3 length equals 13 residues. Trimming took 6 bases from V and 6 from J, leaving 15 bases between them. In nucleotides, the CDR3 is TGTGCCAGCAGGCCCGACACGAACCGCGAGCAGTACTTC. It encodes CASRPDTNREQYF.

V usage is TRBV28 and J usage is TRBJ1-2; 10 bases agree with TRBD1. Germline CDR1 MDHEN, CDR2 SYDVKM. Germline trimming cut 2 bases from V and 4 bases from J; bases unmatched to any gene: 4. The CDR3 has 15 residues. In DNA, the CDR3 is TGTGCCAGCAGTTTAGGGGGACAGGGGATCTATGGCTACACCTTC. Translating it yields CASSLGGQGIYGYTF.

The chain combines TRBV9 with TRBJ2-2, with 11 bases aligning to TRBD1. Germline values: CDR1 SGDLS, CDR2 YYNGEE. V gave up 0 bases and J gave up 3 bases; unmatched junction bases: 7. CDR3 size: 18 residues. The CDR3 coding sequence is TGTGCCAGCAGCGTAGTCGGGCGGACAGGGGGCGACACCGGGGAGCTGTTTTTT. Encoded protein: CASSVVGRTGGDTGELFF.

Notes on this clone: Within the sample, other DNA sequences also encode this same CDR3. This chain uses TRBV7-9 with TRBJ2-1; TRBD2 matches at 13 bases. The CDR3 loop spans 17 amino acids. Germline CDR1 reads SEHNR; CDR2 reads FQNEAQ (reference sequence). V lost 5 bases and J lost 0; bases outside the gene matches: 4. The CDR3 coding sequence is TGTGCCAGCAGCCCCGGGACTAGCGGGATCTCCTACAATGAGCAGTTCTTC. Translation: CASSPGTSGISYNEQFF.

This rearrangement joins TRBV7-2 to TRBJ2-1, with D perhaps matching TRBD1 or TRBD2 (5 bases each). This CDR3 contains 14 residues. V lost 4 bases, J lost 4 bases, and 11 bases lay in between. The germline CDR1 and CDR2 sequences are SGHTA and FQGNSA. As DNA, the CDR3 is TGTGCCAGCAGCTCCACCGGGACGTACAATGAGCAGTTCTTC. As protein: CASSSTGTYNEQFF.

On this clone itself: Other DNA sequences within the sample encode an identical CDR3. The rearrangement uses TRBV5-1 and TRBJ2-5, with 13 bases identical to TRBD2. The CDR3 covers 15 residues. Trimming took 2 bases from V and 3 from J; bases not matched to a gene: 1. In germline, CDR1 is SGHRS, CDR2 YFSETQ. The CDR3 coding sequence is TGCGCCAGCAGCTTCGGACTAGCGGGAGAAGAGACCCAGTACTTC. It translates to CASSFGLAGEETQYF.

This clone showed up just once. V gene TRBV7-6 combines with J gene TRBJ2-3; TRBD2 matches at 13 bases. The CDR3 runs 16 residues. CDR1 SGHVS and CDR2 FNYEAQ come from the germline V gene. V shed 10 bases, J shed 2 bases, and the junction held 9 bases outside the gene matches. CDR3 amino acids: CAIIMTSGRYTDTQYF. The CDR3, as DNA: TGTGCCATCATTATGACTAGCGGGAGGTACACAGATACGCAGTATTTT. Full variable domain (rest looked up from reference TRBV7-6 and TRBJ2-3): GAGVSQSPRYKVTKRGQDVALRCDPISGHVSLYWYRQALGQGPEFLTYFNYEAQQDKSGLPNDRFSAERPEGSISTLTIQRTEQRDSAMYRCAIIMTSGRYTDTQYFGPGTRLTVL.

The chain employs TRBV6-5 and TRBJ2-7, with TRBD1 matching 8 bases. After removal of 5 bases from V and 6 bases from J, the junction contained 9 bases not matched to a gene. Germline loops: CDR1 MNHEY, CDR2 SVGAGI. The CDR3 extends over 14 amino acids. Here the CDR3 DNA reads TGTGCCAGCAGTCCACCGGGACAGGCCGTCGAGCAGTACTTC. Translated, it gives CASSPPGQAVEQYF.

J is TRBJ1-3 and V is TRBV30; no reliable D call. Trimming stripped 5 bases from V and 7 bases from J, with 9 bases between. Looked up from germline, CDR1 is GTSNPN and CDR2 is SVGIG (reference sequence). There are 11 residues in the CDR3. CDR3 bases: TGTGCCTGGGGGTCAAGGAACACCATATATTTT. Residues: CAWGSRNTIYF.

This clone was observed a single time. V usage is TRBV5-1 and J usage is TRBJ2-2; TRBD2 matches at 7 bases. CDR1 and CDR2 from the germline V gene are SGHRS and YFSETQ. The V segment lost 4 bases and the J segment 5 bases; nucleotides outside the gene matches: 11. The CDR3 has 16 amino acids. The CDR3 spells CASSPPGGGATGELFF. The DNA for the CDR3 is TGCGCCAGCAGCCCCCCTGGCGGGGGAGCAACCGGGGAGCTGTTTTTT.

V gene TRBV18 combines with J gene TRBJ2-1; D tentatively reads TRBD1 or TRBD2 (6 bases each). The V gene lost 2 bases and the J gene lost 4 bases, with 15 bases spanning the gap. The CDR3 sequence is 16 residues long. The germline V gene encodes CDR1 KGHSH and CDR2 LQKENI. The CDR3 nucleotides read TGTGCCAGCTCACCAGCCCGGGGGCGGTGGTACAATGAGCAGTTCTTC. Encoded protein: CASSPARGRWYNEQFF.

This sequence joins TRBV6-1 and TRBJ2-4; D unclear. In germline, CDR1 is MNHNS, CDR2 SASEGT. The CDR3 sequence is 13 residues long. V was pared by 1 base and J by 9 bases, with 10 bases between. The CDR3 is CASSEGAGSIQYF. Here the CDR3 DNA reads TGTGCCAGCAGTGAAGGGGCCGGAAGCATTCAGTACTTC.

The chain combines TRBV20-1 with TRBJ1-1, with D perhaps matching TRBD1 (6 bases). CDR3 length equals 11 residues. Germline CDR1 reads DFQATT; CDR2 reads SNEGSKA (reference sequence). The chain's CDR3 is CRGAAGTEAFF. CDR3 coding DNA: TGCAGGGGGGCGGCCGGCACTGAAGCTTTCTTT.

J is TRBJ1-2 and V is TRBV30; possible D gene TRBD1, 5 bases. The V end lost 2 bases, the J end lost 4 bases, and 11 bases lay between the germline ends. Looked up from germline, CDR1 is GTSNPN and CDR2 is SVGIG (reference sequence). CDR3 length: 13 amino acids. Here the CDR3 reads CAWSTGGAYGYTF. The CDR3 DNA sequence: TGTGCCTGGAGTACGGGAGGGGCCTATGGCTACACCTTC.

This clone has only one observation. The genes are TRBV6-1 and TRBJ1-4, with D hard to call. This CDR3 has 13 amino acids. Germline assignment: CDR1 MNHNS and CDR2 SASEGT. With 1 base removed from V and 3 bases from J, the gap between germline ends came to 3 bases. This chain's CDR3 is CASSEGPNEKLFF. As DNA, the CDR3 is TGTGCCAGCAGTGAAGGACCTAATGAAAAACTGTTTTTT.

V is TRBV5-1 and J is TRBJ2-7; 16 nucleotides align to TRBD2. CDR3 size: 16 residues. Germline loops: CDR1 SGHRS, CDR2 YFSETQ. V gave up 4 bases and J gave up 1 base; unmatched junction bases: 2. The CDR3 region is CASSGTSGRVSYEQYF. DNA for the CDR3: TGCGCCAGCAGCGGGACTAGCGGGAGGGTTTCCTACGAGCAGTACTTC.

The chain combines TRBV10-2 with TRBJ2-1, with 11 bases lining up with TRBD2. Trimming at V came to 11 bases and at J to 6 bases, leaving 15 bases not matched to a gene. In germline, CDR1 is WSHSY, CDR2 SAAADI. This CDR3 is built from 16 residues. Here the CDR3 reads CAGSRDGLAGTNEQFF. The CDR3 nucleotides are TGCGCCGGCTCTCGAGACGGACTAGCGGGCACCAATGAGCAGTTCTTC.

For the CDR3, the DNA is TGTGCCAGCAGCCAGTCCAAAGAGACCCAGTACTTC. Translation: CASSQSKETQYF. The chain is built from TRBV7-9 and TRBJ2-5; unclear D gene. The V gene lost 5 bases and the J gene lost 3 bases, with 7 bases spanning the gap. This CDR3 spans 12 amino acids. Germline V gene lookup returns CDR1 SEHNR and CDR2 FQNEAQ (reference sequence).

The chain is built from TRBV5-6 and TRBJ2-3; 7 positions agree with TRBD2. Germline V lookup: CDR1 SGHDT, CDR2 YYEEEE. The CDR3 has 17 amino acids. The V gene end was trimmed by 5 bases and the J gene end by 3 bases; junction bases not matched to a gene: 15. Here the CDR3 reads CASSSSGIRRGTDTQYF. The CDR3 DNA reads as TGTGCCAGCAGTTCAAGCGGGATACGCCGGGGGACAGATACGCAGTATTTT.

V usage is TRBV5-1 and J usage is TRBJ1-4; 7 bases are shared with TRBD1. The CDR3 sequence is 15 residues long. The germline V gene has CDR1 SGHRS and CDR2 YFSETQ. The V segment lost 4 bases and the J segment 4 bases; nucleotides outside the gene matches: 7. The CDR3 is CASSDRTGNNEKLFF. The CDR3 coding sequence is TGCGCCAGCAGCGACCGGACAGGCAATAATGAAAAACTGTTTTTT.